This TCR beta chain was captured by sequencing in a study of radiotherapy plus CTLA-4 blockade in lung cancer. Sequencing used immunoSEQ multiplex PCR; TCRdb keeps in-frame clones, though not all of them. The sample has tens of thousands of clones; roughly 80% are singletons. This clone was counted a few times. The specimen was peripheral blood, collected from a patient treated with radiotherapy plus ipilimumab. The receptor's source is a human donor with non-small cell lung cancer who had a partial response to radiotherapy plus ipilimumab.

CDR3 DNA sequence: TGTGCCAGCAGTTATTCCAGGGTGGGTTGGGAGCAGTACTTC. Protein: CASSYSRVGWEQYF. The V and J genes are TRBV6-5 and TRBJ2-7, with a possible D match to TRBD1 (5 bases). V was trimmed by 3 bases and J by 7 bases, leaving 16 bases between them. The germline gives CDR1 MNHEY, CDR2 SVGAGI. CDR3 length: 14 residues.